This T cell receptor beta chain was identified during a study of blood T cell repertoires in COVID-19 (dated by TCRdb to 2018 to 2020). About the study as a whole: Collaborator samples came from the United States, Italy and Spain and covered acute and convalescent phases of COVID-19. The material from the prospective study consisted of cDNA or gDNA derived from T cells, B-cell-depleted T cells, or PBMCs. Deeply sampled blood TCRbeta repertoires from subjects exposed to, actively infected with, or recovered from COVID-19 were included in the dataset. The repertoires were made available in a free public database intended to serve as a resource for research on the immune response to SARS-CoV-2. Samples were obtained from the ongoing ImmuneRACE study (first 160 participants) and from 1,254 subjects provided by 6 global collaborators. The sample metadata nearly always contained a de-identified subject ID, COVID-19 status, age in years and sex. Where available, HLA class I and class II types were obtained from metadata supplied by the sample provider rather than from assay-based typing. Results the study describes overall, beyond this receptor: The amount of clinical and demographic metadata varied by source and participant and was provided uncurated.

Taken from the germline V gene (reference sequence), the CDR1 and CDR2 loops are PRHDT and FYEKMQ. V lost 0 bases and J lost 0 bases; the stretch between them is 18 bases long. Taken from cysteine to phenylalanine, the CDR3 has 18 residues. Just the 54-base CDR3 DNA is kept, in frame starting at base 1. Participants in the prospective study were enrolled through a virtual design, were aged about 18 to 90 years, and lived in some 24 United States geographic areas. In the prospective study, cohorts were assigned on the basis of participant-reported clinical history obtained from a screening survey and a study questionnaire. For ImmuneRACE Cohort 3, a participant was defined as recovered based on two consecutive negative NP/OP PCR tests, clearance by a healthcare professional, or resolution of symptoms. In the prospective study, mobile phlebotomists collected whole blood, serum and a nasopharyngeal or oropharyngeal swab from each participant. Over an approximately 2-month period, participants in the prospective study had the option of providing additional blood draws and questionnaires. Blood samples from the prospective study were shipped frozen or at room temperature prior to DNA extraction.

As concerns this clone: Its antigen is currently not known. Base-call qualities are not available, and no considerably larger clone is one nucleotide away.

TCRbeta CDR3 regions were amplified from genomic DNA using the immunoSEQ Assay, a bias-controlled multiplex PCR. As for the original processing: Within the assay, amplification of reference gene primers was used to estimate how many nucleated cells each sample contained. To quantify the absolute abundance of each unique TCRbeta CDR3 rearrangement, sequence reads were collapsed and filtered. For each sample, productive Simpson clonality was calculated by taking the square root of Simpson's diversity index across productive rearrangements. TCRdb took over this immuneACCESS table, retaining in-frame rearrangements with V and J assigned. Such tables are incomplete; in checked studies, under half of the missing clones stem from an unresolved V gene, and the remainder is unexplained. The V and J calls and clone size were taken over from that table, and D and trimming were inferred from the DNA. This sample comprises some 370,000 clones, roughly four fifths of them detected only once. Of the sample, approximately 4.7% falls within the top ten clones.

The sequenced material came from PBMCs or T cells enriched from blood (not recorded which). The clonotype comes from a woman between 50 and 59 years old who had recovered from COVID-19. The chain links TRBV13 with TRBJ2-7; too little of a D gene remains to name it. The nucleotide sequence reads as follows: TGTGCCAGCAGCTTAGGCCTGGTGGGTCAAGCGAGCTCCTACGAGCAGTACTTC. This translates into CASSLGLVGQASSYEQYF.